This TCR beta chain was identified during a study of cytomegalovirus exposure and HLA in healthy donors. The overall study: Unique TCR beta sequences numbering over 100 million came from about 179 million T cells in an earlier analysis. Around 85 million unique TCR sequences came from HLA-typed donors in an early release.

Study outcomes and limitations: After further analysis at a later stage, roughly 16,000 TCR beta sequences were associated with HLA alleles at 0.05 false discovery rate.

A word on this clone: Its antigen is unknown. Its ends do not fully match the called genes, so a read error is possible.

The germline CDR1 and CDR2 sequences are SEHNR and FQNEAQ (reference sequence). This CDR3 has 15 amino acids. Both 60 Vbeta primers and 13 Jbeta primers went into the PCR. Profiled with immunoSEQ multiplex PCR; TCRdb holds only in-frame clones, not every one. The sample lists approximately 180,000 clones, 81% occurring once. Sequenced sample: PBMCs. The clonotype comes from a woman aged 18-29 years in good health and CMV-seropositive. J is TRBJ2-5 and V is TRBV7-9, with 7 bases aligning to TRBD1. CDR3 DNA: TGTGCCTGCAGGACCGGACAGGCTTACCAAGAGACCCAGTACTTC. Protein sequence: CACRTGQAYQETQYF.